The clone carrying this TCR beta chain appeared many times. Its antigen is as yet unknown. Active moderate-to-severe ophthalmopathy, Clinical Activity Score at least 3, NOSPECS at least 4, under 3 months' duration. The V end was cut by 7 bases, the J end by 4 bases, with 10 bases between. Germline V lookup: CDR1 MNHEY, CDR2 SVGEGT. The CDR3 has 12 residues. RNA transcripts yielded amplified TCR beta CDR3 regions. The HTBI primer set drove a first-round RT-PCR of the TCR CDR3. TCRdb redid the calling of the multiplex PCR reads with MiXCR, one entry per CDR3 protein. Here the sample spans about 480,000 distinct CDR3 sequences, approximately 25% being singletons. The data belong to a study of T cells in Graves' hyperthyroidism and ophthalmopathy. Study conclusions and caveats: Onset of ophthalmopathy came a median around 7.1 months after the model predicted it. Peripheral blood also featured most of the thyroid clonotypes expanded above 0.001.

This TCR was recovered from a woman aged 25 to 39 with Graves' ophthalmopathy. Material for sequencing was blood. V and J are TRBV6-2 or TRBV6-3 and TRBJ1-2; D is uncertain. The CDR3 loop is CASTDSTYGYTF. The DNA of the CDR3 is TGTGCCAGCACCGACTCCACCTATGGCTACACCTTC.